This TCR beta chain was sequenced for a study of control samples from healthy donors and cancer patients. From germline, CDR1 is SGDLS and CDR2 YYNGEE. Trimming took off 3 bases at V and 1 base at J, with 10 bases between the two ends. The CDR3 has 14 amino acids. Produced via immunoSEQ multiplex PCR; TCRdb's table is partial and in-frame only. This table holds 95,000 to 150,000 clones, roughly 92% found once. The sample was PBMCs. The chain links TRBV9 to TRBJ2-5; tentatively, D is TRBD1 (6 bases). The sequence derives from a man older than 75 with head and neck cancer. The CDR3 DNA reads TGTGCCAGCAGCGCGGGACACCTCCAAGAGACCCAGTACTTC. Its protein is CASSAGHLQETQYF.